Each of the 18 T cell receptor beta chains below was sequenced from the same sample in a study of T-cell reconstitution after alpha-beta-depleted transplantation in children. The TCRbeta library incorporated unique molecular identifiers. TCRdb recomputed calls from the PCR reads with MiXCR, one row per CDR3 protein. The table lists just under 250,000 distinct CDR3 sequences, about 25% of them singletons, with about 2.5% in the top ten. This material consisted of PBMCs, taken before TCRalphabeta/CD19-depleted stem cell transplant. The receptors derive from a girl aged 2 to 10 with Fanconi anemia, due to receive a stem cell transplant.

This clonotype was seen only a few times. This chain connects TRBV20-1 to TRBJ2-7, with 9 positions matching TRBD1. This CDR3 is built from 14 residues. J lost 3 bases, V lost 3 bases, and 6 bases had no gene match. Germline V gives CDR1 DFQATT, CDR2 SNEGSKA (reference sequence). The CDR3 region is CSASQPGQGYEQYF. CDR3 bases: TGCAGTGCTAGCCAGCCGGGACAGGGCTACGAGCAGTACTTC.

The gene calls are TRBV6-5 and TRBJ2-3; 9 bases fit TRBD2. V lost 0 bases, J lost 6 bases, and 10 bases stayed unmatched. This CDR3 contains 17 residues. Germline V lookup: CDR1 MNHEY, CDR2 SVGAGI. CDR3 in amino acids: CASSYSGRGGLSDTQYF. CDR3 DNA: TGTGCCAGCAGTTACTCAGGGCGGGGGGGCCTGAGCGATACGCAGTATTTT.

This clonotype was seen many times. The chain couples TRBV25-1 to TRBJ1-6; D is unresolved. The germline V gene encodes CDR1 MGHDK and CDR2 SYGVNS. This CDR3 comprises 14 residues. The V and J ends lost 7 bases and 7 bases respectively, with 14 bases between them. The CDR3 loop reads CASTPVGRNSPLHF. CDR3 in DNA: TGTGCCAGCACTCCCGTTGGCAGGAATTCACCCCTCCACTTT.

The sample holds a few counts of this clonotype. A read error may account for a junction end that differs from germline. The chain recombines TRBV12-3 or TRBV12-4 with TRBJ2-4, with D perhaps TRBD2 (5 bases). This CDR3 comprises 15 residues. The CDR3 DNA sequence: TGTGCCAGCAGTCTAGCCTTACTAGCCAAAAACATTCAGTACTTC. Translated, it gives CASSLALLAKNIQYF.

The V call is TRBV23-1, the J call TRBJ2-7; 7 bases are shared with TRBD1. TRBV23-1 is an open reading frame, and its role is uncertain. V was clipped by 4 bases and J by 3 bases; unmatched bases: 15. This CDR3 spans 17 amino acids. This CDR3 is CASSPFLRGTDCYEQYF. CDR3 nucleotides: TGCGCCAGCAGTCCCTTCCTCAGGGGGACAGATTGCTACGAGCAGTACTTC.

The chain employs TRBV11-3 and TRBJ2-3, with TRBD1 identical over 7 bases. CDR3 length: 15 amino acids. Per germline, CDR1 SGHNT and CDR2 YENEEA. Germline trimming cut 3 bases from V and 0 bases from J; bases unmatched to any gene: 3. CDR3: CASSFGQESTDTQYF. CDR3 DNA sequence: TGTGCCAGCAGCTTCGGACAGGAGAGCACAGATACGCAGTATTTT.

This clonotype was seen at least ten times. The chain carries TRBV6-5 and TRBJ1-5; 9 nucleotides line up with TRBD1. After removal of 6 bases from V and 0 bases from J, the junction contained 9 bases not matched to a gene. Looked up from germline, CDR1 is MNHEY and CDR2 is SVGAGI. This CDR3 comprises 17 residues. CDR3 loop: CASSTRQGGGSNQPQHF. CDR3 coding DNA: TGTGCCAGCAGCACACGACAGGGGGGCGGTAGCAATCAGCCCCAGCATTTT.

This clonotype was counted a few times. The gene calls are TRBV29-1 and TRBJ2-1; D remains ambiguous. The germline V gene has CDR1 SQVTM and CDR2 ANQGSEA. The CDR3 has 12 residues. V was shortened by 4 bases and J by 3 bases, with 7 bases between the two germline ends. As DNA, the CDR3 is TGCAGCGTTGGCGACAACTACAATGAGCAGTTCTTC. It yields the protein CSVGDNYNEQFF.

The chain links TRBV6-2 or TRBV6-3 to TRBJ2-3; unclear D gene. The CDR3 consists of 13 residues. Trimming cost V 7 bases and J 3 bases, with 11 bases left between them. Germline V gene lookup returns CDR1 MNHEY and CDR2 SVGEGT. CDR3 in amino acids: CASNLRPTDTQYF. CDR3 DNA sequence: TGTGCCAGCAATCTTAGACCTACAGATACGCAGTATTTT.

In its sample, this clonotype was seen a few times. The chain has TRBV2 and TRBJ2-1; D remains unclear. CDR3 length: 14 residues. V was cut by 2 bases and J by 5 bases, with 10 bases left in between. Germline-derived CDR1 and CDR2 are SNHLY and FYNNEI. Written as DNA, the CDR3 is TGTGCCAGCAGTGAAATCCCCGAAAACAATGAGCAGTTCTTC. It is translated as CASSEIPENNEQFF.

Many counts were recorded for this clonotype. The chain employs TRBV9 and TRBJ2-7; no firm D call. This CDR3 spans 14 amino acids. The ends were cut back, 0 bases at V and 4 bases at J, with 11 bases in the middle. The germline gives CDR1 SGDLS, CDR2 YYNGEE. The CDR3 spells CASSVVGDPYEQYF. The CDR3 bases are TGTGCCAGCAGCGTAGTTGGAGATCCTTACGAGCAGTACTTC.

V and J are TRBV7-6 and TRBJ2-1, with D tentatively TRBD2 (7 bases). Per the germline V gene, CDR1 is SGHVS and CDR2 is FNYEAQ. V was clipped by 1 base and J by 8 bases, with 12 bases between them. This CDR3 region has 14 residues. CDR3 region: CASSLVRGRDEQFF. DNA of the CDR3: TGTGCCAGCAGCTTAGTGAGGGGGAGGGATGAGCAGTTCTTC.

This sequence joins TRBV18 and TRBJ1-3, with D possibly TRBD1 on 5 matching bases. V was clipped by 1 base and J by 2 bases, with 12 bases between them. The CDR3 is 16 residues long. Germline assignment: CDR1 KGHSH and CDR2 LQKENI. The CDR3 DNA reads as TGTGCCAGCTCACCACTTATGGCAGGGACTGGAAACACCATATATTTT. Translated, it gives CASSPLMAGTGNTIYF. Full variable domain (outside the CDR3, taken from reference TRBV18 and TRBJ1-3): NAGVMQNPRHLVRRRGQEARLRCSPMKGHSHVYWYRQLPEEGLKFMVYLQKENIIDESGMPKERFSAEFPKEGPSILRIQQVVRGDSAAYFCASSPLMAGTGNTIYFGEGSWLTVV.

In this sample, this clonotype turned up many times. The J gene is TRBJ2-5, the V gene TRBV12-3 or TRBV12-4; TRBD2 matches at 12 bases. Trimming removed 6 bases from V and 2 bases from J; junction bases left unmatched: 4. The CDR3 sequence is 15 residues long. The CDR3 DNA follows: TGTGCCAGCAGGACTAGCGGGGGTCATCAAGAGACCCAGTACTTC. It codes for CASRTSGGHQETQYF.

This clonotype was seen many times. The V gene is TRBV20-1, the J gene TRBJ2-5; 8 nucleotides agree with TRBD2. V lost 0 bases to trimming and J lost 3 bases; unmatched junction nucleotides: 3. This CDR3 region has 14 residues. Germline lookup yields CDR1 DFQATT and CDR2 SNEGSKA (reference sequence). The CDR3 region is CSARDQRGKETQYF. Written as DNA, the CDR3 is TGCAGTGCTAGAGACCAGCGGGGGAAAGAGACCCAGTACTTC.

The CDR3 DNA sequence: TGCAGCGTTGATCCTGTAGGGGGGCTAGATACGCAGTATTTT. Translation: CSVDPVGGLDTQYF. The rearrangement uses TRBV29-1 and TRBJ2-3; D tentatively fits TRBD1 or TRBD2 (6 bases each). CDR3 length: 14 residues. Germline lookup yields CDR1 SQVTM and CDR2 ANQGSEA. V shed 3 bases and J shed 5 bases, with 15 bases lying between them.

This clonotype has just a few counts. The chain uses TRBV20-1 and TRBJ2-2, with D unresolved. The CDR3 totals 13 residues. Germline assignment: CDR1 DFQATT and CDR2 SNEGSKA (reference sequence). The V end lost 3 bases, the J end lost 5 bases, and 10 bases lay between the germline ends. CDR3 in amino acids: CSARSLGTGELFF. The DNA for the CDR3 is TGCAGTGCTAGGAGCTTAGGGACCGGGGAGCTGTTTTTT.

The sample holds a few counts of this clonotype. The V and J genes are TRBV20-1 and TRBJ2-1; D unclear. The CDR3 contains 15 residues. With 0 bases removed from V and 3 bases from J, the gap between germline ends came to 12 bases. Germline-derived CDR1 and CDR2 are DFQATT and SNEGSKA (reference sequence). In DNA form, the CDR3 reads TGCAGTGCTAGAGATCCAGCCTTGAGCTACAATGAGCAGTTCTTC. Amino acids: CSARDPALSYNEQFF.